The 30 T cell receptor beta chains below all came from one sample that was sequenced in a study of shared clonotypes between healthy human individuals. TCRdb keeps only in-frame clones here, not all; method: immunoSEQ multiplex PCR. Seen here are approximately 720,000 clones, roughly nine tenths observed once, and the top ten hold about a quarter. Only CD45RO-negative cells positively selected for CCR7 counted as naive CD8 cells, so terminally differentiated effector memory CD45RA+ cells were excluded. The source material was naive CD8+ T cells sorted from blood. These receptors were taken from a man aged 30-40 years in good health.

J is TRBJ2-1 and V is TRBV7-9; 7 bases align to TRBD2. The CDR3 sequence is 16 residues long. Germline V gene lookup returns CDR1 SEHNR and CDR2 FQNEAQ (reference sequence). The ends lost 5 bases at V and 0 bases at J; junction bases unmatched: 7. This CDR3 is CASSASRDYSYNEQFF. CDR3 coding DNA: TGTGCCAGCAGCGCAAGCCGGGACTACTCCTACAATGAGCAGTTCTTC. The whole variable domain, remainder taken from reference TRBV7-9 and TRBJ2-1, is DTGVSQNPRHKITKRGQNVTFRCDPISEHNRLYWYRQTLGQGPEFLTYFQNEAQLEKSRLLSDRFSAERPKGSFSTLEIQRTEQGDSAMYLCASSASRDYSYNEQFFGPGTRLTVL.

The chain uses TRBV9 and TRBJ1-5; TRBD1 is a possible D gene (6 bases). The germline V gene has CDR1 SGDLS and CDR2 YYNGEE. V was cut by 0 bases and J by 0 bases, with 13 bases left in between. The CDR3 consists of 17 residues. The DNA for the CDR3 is TGTGCCAGCAGCGTAGTCGTTCGGGGGCCTAGCAATCAGCCCCAGCATTTT. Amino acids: CASSVVVRGPSNQPQHF.

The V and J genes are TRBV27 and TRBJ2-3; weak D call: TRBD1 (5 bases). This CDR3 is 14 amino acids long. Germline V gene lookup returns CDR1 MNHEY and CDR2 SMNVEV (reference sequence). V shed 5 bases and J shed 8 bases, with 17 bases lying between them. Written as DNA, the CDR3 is TGTGCCAGCAGTCTATATCTGCAGGGTGGTACGCAGTATTTT. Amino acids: CASSLYLQGGTQYF.

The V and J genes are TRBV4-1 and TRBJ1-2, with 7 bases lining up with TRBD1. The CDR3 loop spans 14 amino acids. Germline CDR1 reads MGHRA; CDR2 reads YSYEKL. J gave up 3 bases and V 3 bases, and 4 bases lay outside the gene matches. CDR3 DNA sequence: TGCGCCAGCAGCCATGCCGGGACAGACTATGGCTACACCTTC. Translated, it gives CASSHAGTDYGYTF.

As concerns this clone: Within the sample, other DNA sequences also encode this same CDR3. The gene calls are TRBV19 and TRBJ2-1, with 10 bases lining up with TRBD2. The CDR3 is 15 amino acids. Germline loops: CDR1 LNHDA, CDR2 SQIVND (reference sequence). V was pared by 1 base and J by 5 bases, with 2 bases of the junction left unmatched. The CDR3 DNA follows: TGTGCCAGTAGTATAGCTAGCGGGAGCCACAATGAGCAGTTCTTC. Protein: CASSIASGSHNEQFF.

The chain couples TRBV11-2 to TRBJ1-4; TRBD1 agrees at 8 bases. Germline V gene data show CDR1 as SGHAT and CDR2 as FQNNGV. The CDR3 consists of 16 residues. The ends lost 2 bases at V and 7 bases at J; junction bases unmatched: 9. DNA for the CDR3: TGTGCCAGCAGCTTATCATCAGGGGGCGAGAGTGAAAAACTGTTTTTT. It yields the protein CASSLSSGGESEKLFF.

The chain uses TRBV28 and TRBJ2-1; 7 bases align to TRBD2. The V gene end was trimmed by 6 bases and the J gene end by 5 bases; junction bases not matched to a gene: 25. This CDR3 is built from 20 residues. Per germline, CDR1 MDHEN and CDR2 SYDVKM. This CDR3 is CASSTPVGGIRESPDNEQFF. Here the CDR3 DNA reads TGTGCCAGCAGCACCCCCGTCGGGGGGATCCGGGAGAGCCCCGACAATGAGCAGTTCTTC.

The CDR3 DNA follows: TGTGCCGCGGGGAGGGCCATCTTCGATGAGCAGTTCTTC. It is translated as CAAGRAIFDEQFF. The chain carries TRBV19 and TRBJ2-1; TRBD2 agrees at 7 bases. Per the germline V gene, CDR1 is LNHDA and CDR2 is SQIVND (reference sequence). The CDR3 runs to 13 residues. J gave up 8 bases and V 11 bases, and 12 bases lay outside the gene matches.

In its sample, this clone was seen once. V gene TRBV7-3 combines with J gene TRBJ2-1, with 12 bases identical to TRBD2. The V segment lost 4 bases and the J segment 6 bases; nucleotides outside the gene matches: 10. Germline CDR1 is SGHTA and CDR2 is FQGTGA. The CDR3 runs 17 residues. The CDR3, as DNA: TGTGCCAGCAGCTCGGAATCACTAGCGGGAGGATCCAATGAGCAGTTCTTC. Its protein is CASSSESLAGGSNEQFF.

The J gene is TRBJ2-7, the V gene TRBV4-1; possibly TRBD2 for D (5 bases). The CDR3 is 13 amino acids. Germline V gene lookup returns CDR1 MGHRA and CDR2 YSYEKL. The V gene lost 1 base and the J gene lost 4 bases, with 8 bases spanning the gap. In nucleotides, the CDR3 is TGCGCCAGCAGCCAAGGTGGGGAGTACGAGCAGTACTTC. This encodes CASSQGGEYEQYF.

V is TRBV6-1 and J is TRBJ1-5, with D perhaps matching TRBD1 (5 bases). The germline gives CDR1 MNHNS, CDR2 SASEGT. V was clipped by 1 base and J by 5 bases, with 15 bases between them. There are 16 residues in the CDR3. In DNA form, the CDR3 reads TGTGCCAGCAGTGAAGACGAGACAGTGTTGTATCAGCCCCAGCATTTT. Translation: CASSEDETVLYQPQHF.

CDR3 residues: CASSEGLDNNEQFF. The CDR3 bases are TGTGCCAGCAGTGAGGGACTCGACAACAATGAGCAGTTCTTC. This chain joins TRBV2 and TRBJ2-1, with D possibly matching TRBD2 (6 bases). Germline CDR1 SNHLY, CDR2 FYNNEI. The CDR3 runs 14 residues. V lost 3 bases to trimming and J lost 5 bases, with 11 bases between them.

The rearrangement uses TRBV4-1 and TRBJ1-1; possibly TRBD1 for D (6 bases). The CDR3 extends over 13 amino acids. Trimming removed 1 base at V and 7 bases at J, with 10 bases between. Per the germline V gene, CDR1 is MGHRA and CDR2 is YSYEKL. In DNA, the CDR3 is TGCGCCAGCAGCCAAGGAACAGGGAATGAAGCTTTCTTT. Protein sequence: CASSQGTGNEAFF.

This chain's CDR3 is CASTSETQYF. The DNA for the CDR3 is TGTGCCAGCACTAGCGAGACCCAGTACTTC. The chain recombines TRBV2 with TRBJ2-5; a possible D gene is TRBD2 (5 bases). V lost 7 bases to trimming and J lost 5 bases, with 5 bases between them. Germline CDR1 and CDR2: SNHLY and FYNNEI. The CDR3 contains 10 residues. The full variable domain, completed using reference TRBV2 and TRBJ2-5, is EPEVTQTPSHQVTQMGQEVILRCVPISNHLYFYWYRQILGQKVEFLVSFYNNEISEKSEIFDDQFSVERPDGSNFTLKIRSTKLEDSAMYFCASTSETQYFGPGTRLLVL.

The CDR3 bases are TGTGCCAGCAGTTTATCTAGGACAGGGGTTGTCATTGGGGATACGCAGTATTTT. Protein sequence: CASSLSRTGVVIGDTQYF. The genes are TRBV27 and TRBJ2-3; TRBD1 agrees at 9 bases. Germline V gene lookup returns CDR1 MNHEY and CDR2 SMNVEV (reference sequence). The CDR3 totals 18 residues. The ends lost 0 bases at V and 6 bases at J; junction bases unmatched: 13.

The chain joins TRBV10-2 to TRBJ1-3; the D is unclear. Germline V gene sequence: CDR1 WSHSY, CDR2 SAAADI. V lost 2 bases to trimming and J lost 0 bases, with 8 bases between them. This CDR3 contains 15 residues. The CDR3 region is CASSEGAASGNTIYF. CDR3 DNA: TGCGCCAGCAGTGAGGGCGCGGCCTCTGGAAACACCATATATTTT.

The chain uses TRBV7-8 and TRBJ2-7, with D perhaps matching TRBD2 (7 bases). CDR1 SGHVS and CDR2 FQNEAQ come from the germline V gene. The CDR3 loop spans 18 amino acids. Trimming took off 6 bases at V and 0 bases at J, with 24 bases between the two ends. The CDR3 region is CASSYGGPGTGGSYEQYF. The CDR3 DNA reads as TGTGCCAGCAGTTACGGGGGGCCAGGGACGGGAGGCTCCTACGAGCAGTACTTC.

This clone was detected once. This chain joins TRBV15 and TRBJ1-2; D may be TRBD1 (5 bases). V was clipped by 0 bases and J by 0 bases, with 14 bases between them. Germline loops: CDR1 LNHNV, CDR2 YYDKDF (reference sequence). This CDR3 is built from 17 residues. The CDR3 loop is CATSRDPATVPNYGYTF. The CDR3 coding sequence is TGTGCCACCAGCAGAGATCCGGCGACAGTCCCTAACTATGGCTACACCTTC.

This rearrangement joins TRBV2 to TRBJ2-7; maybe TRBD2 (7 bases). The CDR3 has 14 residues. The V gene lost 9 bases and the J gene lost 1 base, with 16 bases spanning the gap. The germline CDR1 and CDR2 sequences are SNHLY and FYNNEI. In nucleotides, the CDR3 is TGTGCCAGAGGGGGGGCGCAGGGGTCCTACGAGCAGTACTTC. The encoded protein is CARGGAQGSYEQYF.

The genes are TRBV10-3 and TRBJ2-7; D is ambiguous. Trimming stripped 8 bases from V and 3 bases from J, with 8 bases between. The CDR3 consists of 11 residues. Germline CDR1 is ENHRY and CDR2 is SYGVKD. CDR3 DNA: TGTGCCATCGGAAGAAACTACGAGCAGTACTTC. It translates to CAIGRNYEQYF.

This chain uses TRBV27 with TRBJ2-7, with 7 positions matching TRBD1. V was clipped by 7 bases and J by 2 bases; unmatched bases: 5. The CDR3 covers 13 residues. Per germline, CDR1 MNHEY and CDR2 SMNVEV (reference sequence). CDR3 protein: CASKGAQTYEQYF. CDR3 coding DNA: TGTGCCAGCAAGGGGGCGCAGACCTACGAGCAGTACTTC.

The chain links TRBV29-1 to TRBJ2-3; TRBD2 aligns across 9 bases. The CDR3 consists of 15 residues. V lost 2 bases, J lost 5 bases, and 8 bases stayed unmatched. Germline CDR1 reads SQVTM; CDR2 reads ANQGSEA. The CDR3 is CSVEPWREGEDTQYF. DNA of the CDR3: TGCAGCGTTGAACCATGGCGGGAGGGTGAAGATACGCAGTATTTT.

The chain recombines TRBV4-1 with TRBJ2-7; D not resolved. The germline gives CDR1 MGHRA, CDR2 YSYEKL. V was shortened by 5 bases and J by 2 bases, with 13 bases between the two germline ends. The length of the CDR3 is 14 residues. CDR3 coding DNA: TGCGCCAGCAGCTCCGACGTCGGCCCCTACGAGCAGTACTTC. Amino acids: CASSSDVGPYEQYF.

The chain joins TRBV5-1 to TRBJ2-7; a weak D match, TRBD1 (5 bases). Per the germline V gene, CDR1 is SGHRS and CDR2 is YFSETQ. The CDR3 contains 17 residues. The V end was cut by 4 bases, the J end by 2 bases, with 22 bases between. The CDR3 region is CASSVTVANPPTYEQYF. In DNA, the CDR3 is TGCGCCAGCAGCGTGACAGTCGCAAACCCACCCACCTACGAGCAGTACTTC. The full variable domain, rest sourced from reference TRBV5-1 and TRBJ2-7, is KAGVTQTPRYLIKTRGQQVTLSCSPISGHRSVSWYQQTPGQGLQFLFEYFSETQRNKGNFPGRFSGRQFSNSRSEMNVSTLELGDSALYLCASSVTVANPPTYEQYFGPGTRLTVT.

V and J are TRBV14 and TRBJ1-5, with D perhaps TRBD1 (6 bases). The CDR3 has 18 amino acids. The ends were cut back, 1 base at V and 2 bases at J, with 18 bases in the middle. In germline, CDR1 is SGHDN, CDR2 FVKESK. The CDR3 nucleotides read TGTGCCAGCAGCCAAGTATGGATGTTCAGGGGCGGCAATCAGCCCCAGCATTTT. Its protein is CASSQVWMFRGGNQPQHF.

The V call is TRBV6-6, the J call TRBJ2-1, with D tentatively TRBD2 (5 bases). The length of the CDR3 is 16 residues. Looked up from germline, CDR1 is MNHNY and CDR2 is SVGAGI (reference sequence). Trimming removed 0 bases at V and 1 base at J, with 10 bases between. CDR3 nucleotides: TGTGCCAGCAGTTACTCTGGGAGAGGGTCCTACAATGAGCAGTTCTTC. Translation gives CASSYSGRGSYNEQFF.

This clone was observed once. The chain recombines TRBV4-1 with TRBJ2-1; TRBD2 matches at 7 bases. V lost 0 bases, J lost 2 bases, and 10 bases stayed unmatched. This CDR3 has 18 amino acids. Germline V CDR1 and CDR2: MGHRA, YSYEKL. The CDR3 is CASSQDSPWEGAYNEQFF. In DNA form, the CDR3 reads TGCGCCAGCAGCCAAGATTCACCGTGGGAGGGAGCCTACAATGAGCAGTTCTTC.

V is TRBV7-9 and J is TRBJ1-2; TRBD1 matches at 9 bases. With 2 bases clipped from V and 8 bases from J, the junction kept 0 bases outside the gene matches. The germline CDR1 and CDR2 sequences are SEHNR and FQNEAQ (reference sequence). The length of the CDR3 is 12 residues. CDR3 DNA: TGTGCCAGCAGCTTAACAGGGGGCGGCTACACCTTC. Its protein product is CASSLTGGGYTF.

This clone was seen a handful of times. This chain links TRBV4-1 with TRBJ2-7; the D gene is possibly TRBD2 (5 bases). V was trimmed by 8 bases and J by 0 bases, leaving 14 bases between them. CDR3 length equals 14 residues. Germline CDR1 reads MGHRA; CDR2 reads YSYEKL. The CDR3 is CASRKELASYEQYF. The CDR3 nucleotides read TGCGCCAGCCGGAAGGAGCTAGCCTCCTACGAGCAGTACTTC.

CDR3 sequence: CASSIVAGASTDTQYF. As DNA, the CDR3 is TGTGCCAGTAGTATAGTAGCGGGAGCTAGCACAGATACGCAGTATTTT. V is TRBV19 and J is TRBJ2-3; 9 nucleotides line up with TRBD2. The CDR3 is made up of 16 amino acids. Trimming cost V 1 base and J 0 bases; bases outside gene matches: 2. Germline CDR1 reads LNHDA; CDR2 reads SQIVND (reference sequence). Combining the CDR3 with reference TRBV19 and TRBJ2-3 gives the whole variable domain DGGITQSPKYLFRKEGQNVTLSCEQNLNHDAMYWYRQDPGQGLRLIYYSQIVNDFQKGDIAEGYSVSREKKESFPLTVTSAQKNPTAFYLCASSIVAGASTDTQYFGPGTRLTVL.